This paragraph covers one T cell receptor beta chain sequence. After removal of 1 base from V and 8 bases from J, the junction contained 9 bases not matched to a gene. Germline CDR1 SGHRS, CDR2 YFSETQ. The CDR3 extends over 15 amino acids. This record comes from a study of blood T cell repertoires in COVID-19. Only in-frame clones appear in the TCRdb table, and some are missing; sequencing was by immunoSEQ multiplex PCR. Among 300,000 to 350,000 clones listed, approximately 88% were seen once. Sequencing used peripheral blood. V usage is TRBV5-1 and J usage is TRBJ2-1, with 7 bases aligning to TRBD2. This clonotype was obtained from a man aged 25-45 years with COVID-19, enrolled during active disease. Here the CDR3 reads CASSLYPGREYEQFF. The CDR3 DNA is TGCGCCAGCAGCTTGTATCCTGGGAGGGAGTATGAGCAGTTCTTC.